A single sample is the source of the 26 T cell receptor beta chains below, sequenced in a study of CD8+CD57+ T cells in acquired aplastic anemia. TCR beta VDJ combinations and CDR3 sequences were profiled from genomic DNA. TCRdb fed the reads into MiXCR, producing one record per CDR3 protein. The table includes 260,000 or so distinct CDR3 sequences, about 80% detected once. Patients picked for sequencing had shown CD8+CD57+ cell expansion detected by flow cytometry. Sequenced: sorted CD4+, CD8+, or CD8+CD57+ T cells (not recorded which) from PBMCs. All receptors come from a human donor with aplastic anemia.

This clonotype was observed a handful of times. The gene calls are TRBV19 and TRBJ2-1, with 10 positions matching TRBD2. The V gene's germline CDR1 is LNHDA and CDR2 SQIVND (reference sequence). CDR3 size: 15 residues. V lost 11 bases to trimming and J lost 4 bases; unmatched junction nucleotides: 11. The CDR3 DNA reads as TGTGCCTCAGGACTCACTAGCGGGGTATACAATGAGCAGTTCTTC. Translated: CASGLTSGVYNEQFF.

The chain couples TRBV29-1 to TRBJ2-7; D is uncertain. Germline-derived CDR1 and CDR2 are SQVTM and ANQGSEA. The CDR3 sequence is 11 residues long. V lost 8 bases, J lost 3 bases, and 11 bases lay in between. The CDR3 nucleotides read TGCAGCATCGGCCCTGACTACGAGCAGTACTTC. It encodes CSIGPDYEQYF.

V is TRBV7-4 and J is TRBJ1-2, with TRBD1 matching 9 bases. Germline assignment: CDR1 SGHVT and CDR2 SQSDAQ. Trimming took 7 bases from V and 9 from J; bases not matched to a gene: 18. The CDR3 runs 16 residues. CDR3 protein: CASNTDRGGKIPSYTF. In DNA form, the CDR3 reads TGTGCCAGCAATACGGACAGGGGCGGGAAGATACCCAGCTACACCTTC.

CDR3 bases: TGTGCCAGCAGCTTGGCAGGGGGCGCCGATACGGACTATTTT. Translating it yields CASSLAGGADTDYF. The J gene is TRBJ2-3, the V gene TRBV7-2; 8 nucleotides align to TRBD1. The V segment lost 3 bases and the J segment 15 bases; nucleotides outside the gene matches: 14. Germline V gene sequence: CDR1 SGHTA, CDR2 FQGNSA. CDR3 length: 14 residues. Filled out from reference TRBV7-2 and TRBJ2-3, the complete variable domain reads GAGVSQSPSNKVTEKGKDVELRCDPISGHTALYWYRQSLGQGLEFLIYFQGNSAPDKSGLPSDRFSAERTGGSVSTLTIQRTQQEDSAVYLCASSLAGGADTDYFGPGTRLTVL.

As concerns this clonotype: The germline gene is not matched at one end of the junction; a read error may be the cause. The chain recombines TRBV7-8 with TRBJ2-5; D unresolved. The CDR3 is 14 amino acids. CDR1 SGHVS and CDR2 FQNEAQ come from the germline V gene. The CDR3 sequence: CASSRPTGPETQYF. The CDR3 DNA reads TGTGCCAGCAGCCGACCGACCGGCCCAGAGACGCAGTATTTC.

In regard to this clonotype: Because it lacks the conserved phenylalanine or tryptophan at the end, this CDR3 is likely a read error. The DNA is omitted, as the CDR3 cannot be located on it reliably, and the CDR3 follows TCRdb's listing. This chain uses TRBV2 with TRBJ1-6. The germline gives CDR1 SNHLY, CDR2 FYNNEI. The CDR3 is 16 amino acids long, termini counted. CDR3: CASSPTSFYNKQFFGS.

About this clonotype itself: It is unclear where the CDR3 begins or ends on the DNA, so no DNA is shown, and the CDR3 is as TCRdb lists it. The rearrangement joins TRBV7-3 to TRBJ2-1; the table gives TRBD2 as D, unverified against the DNA. Ends included, the CDR3 has 15 residues. The germline V gene has CDR1 SGHTA and CDR2 FQGTGA. The CDR3 sequence: CASGFVGGGAYELFF.

This clonotype was recorded at least ten times. This chain uses TRBV4-1 with TRBJ2-7, with 9 positions matching TRBD1. The germline gives CDR1 MGHRA, CDR2 YSYEKL. This CDR3 has 15 residues. Germline trimming cut 1 base from V and 2 bases from J; bases unmatched to any gene: 3. CDR3 protein: CASSQGQGGPYEQYF. Written as DNA, the CDR3 is TGCGCCAGCAGCCAAGGACAGGGGGGCCCCTACGAGCAGTACTTC.

This clonotype was recorded once. This rearrangement joins TRBV5-4 to TRBJ2-1, with D possibly being TRBD2 (5 bases). Germline CDR1 and CDR2: SGHNT and YYREEE (reference sequence). The CDR3 is made up of 15 amino acids. The V and J ends lost 2 bases and 2 bases respectively, with 11 bases between them. The DNA of the CDR3 is TGTGCCAGCAGCTTAACTAGGACCACCTACAATGAGCAGTTCTTC. This translates into CASSLTRTTYNEQFF.

This clonotype was observed a handful of times. The chain combines TRBV10-3 with TRBJ2-7; 7 nucleotides match TRBD1. Germline V lookup: CDR1 ENHRY, CDR2 SYGVKD. Trimming removed 3 bases from V and 3 bases from J; junction bases left unmatched: 5. The CDR3 contains 14 residues. In nucleotides, the CDR3 is TGTGCCATCAGTGATCTGAGGACAGGCTACGAGCAGTACTTC. Protein sequence: CAISDLRTGYEQYF.

The V call is TRBV25-1, the J call TRBJ2-7; no reliable D call. This CDR3 spans 15 amino acids. The V and J ends lost 4 bases and 0 bases respectively, with 13 bases between them. Germline CDR1 MGHDK, CDR2 SYGVNS. CDR3: CASSAGSLSSYEQYF. CDR3 nucleotides: TGTGCCAGCAGTGCAGGAAGCTTGAGCTCCTACGAGCAGTACTTC.

This CDR3 reads CATTTTGGGGETQYF. The DNA of the CDR3 is TGTGCCACCACTACCACGGGCGGGGGCGGAGAGACCCAGTACTTC. The chain combines TRBV15 with TRBJ2-5; D perhaps matches TRBD2 (7 bases). V was cut by 7 bases and J by 4 bases, with 19 bases left in between. The CDR3 is 15 amino acids. Germline V gene data show CDR1 as LNHNV and CDR2 as YYDKDF (reference sequence).

The rearrangement links TRBV7-3 to TRBJ2-4, with D perhaps TRBD1 or TRBD2 (5 bases each). Germline loops: CDR1 SGHTA, CDR2 FQGTGA. V was trimmed by 6 bases and J by 9 bases, leaving 12 bases between them. CDR3 size: 12 residues. CDR3 residues: CASSEAGGIQYF. The CDR3 nucleotides are TGTGCCAGCAGTGAAGCTGGGGGCATTCAGTACTTC.

This clonotype has just one count. The chain combines TRBV15 with TRBJ2-7; possibly TRBD1 or TRBD2 for D (5 bases each). The CDR3 has 14 residues. Germline lookup yields CDR1 LNHNV and CDR2 YYDKDF (reference sequence). Trimming pared 5 bases from V and 9 bases from J, leaving 20 bases between. The CDR3 loop reads CATSWVREQDAQYF. The CDR3 coding sequence is TGTGCCACCAGCTGGGTCAGGGAGCAAGACGCGCAGTACTTC.

On this clonotype itself: In this CDR3 the conserved last residue, phenylalanine or tryptophan, is missing, so a read error is likely. The DNA is left out, because the CDR3 cannot be placed on it with certainty; the CDR3 is given as TCRdb lists it. The chain joins TRBV15 to TRBJ1-2. The CDR3 has 16 amino acids, counting both end residues. The germline CDR1 and CDR2 sequences are LNHNV and YYDKDF (reference sequence). CDR3 sequence reads: CATSTGGEQLDHYFTL.

As to this clonotype: One end of the junction does not line up with germline, which may come from a read error. The chain is built from TRBV7-9 and TRBJ1-2; no reliable D call. Germline loops: CDR1 SEHNR, CDR2 FQNEAQ (reference sequence). This CDR3 region has 14 residues. The CDR3 reads CARHASRETHDYGF. CDR3 bases: TGTGCCAGACATGCGTCTAGGGAGACCCATGACTACGGCTTC.

For this clonotype: A junction boundary mismatches the germline segment, possibly from a read error. The chain couples TRBV24-1 to TRBJ2-1, with TRBD2 identical over 10 bases. The germline V gene encodes CDR1 KGHDR and CDR2 SFDVKD. The CDR3 extends over 15 amino acids. CDR3 loop: CATSVAGGQYTGQLF. DNA of the CDR3: TGTGCCACCAGTGTAGCGGGGGGCCAGTACACTGGGCAGCTCTTC.

Comment on this clonotype: An end of the junction does not agree with germline; a read error may underlie this. V usage is TRBV13 and J usage is TRBJ1-5; 7 bases agree with TRBD1. This CDR3 contains 14 residues. The germline V gene encodes CDR1 PRHDT and CDR2 FYEKMQ (reference sequence). CDR3 in DNA: TGCGCCAGCAGCCAACAGGGGAGCAATCAGCCCCAGCATTTT. It is translated as CASSQQGSNQPQHF.

This clonotype was seen a single time. Sequence at one end of the junction differs from germline and may be a read error. The chain uses TRBV10-2 and TRBJ2-7; tentative D call: TRBD2 (6 bases). The DNA end lines up better with TRBJ2-3; the J call may be wrong. The germline V gene encodes CDR1 WSHSY and CDR2 SAAADI. The CDR3 is 14 amino acids. CDR3 DNA: TGTGCCAGCAAGTTCAGAGGGGAGGACTGCGAGCAGTATTTT. Amino acids: CASKFRGEDCEQYF.

On this clonotype itself: The junction shows a germline mismatch at one end, possibly a read error. V is TRBV10-3 and J is TRBJ1-2; possibly TRBD1 for D (5 bases). This CDR3 has 14 residues. Germline-derived CDR1 and CDR2 are ENHRY and SYGVKD. CDR3 DNA: TGTGCCAGCAGTATGACAGCGCTGGACTATGGCTACACCTTC. Its protein product is CASSMTALDYGYTF.

With respect to this clonotype: It is likely a read error, because the conserved phenylalanine at the end of the CDR3 is missing. No DNA is shown, since the ends of the CDR3 on it are uncertain; the CDR3 is the one TCRdb lists. The chain recombines TRBV2 with TRBJ2-6; the table's D call TRBD1 went unverified against the DNA. The CDR3 region is 16 residues in length, termini included. CDR1 SNHLY and CDR2 FYNNEI come from the germline V gene. CDR3 loop: CASGDGGTDTPYFVPG.

This clonotype was picked up one time. J is TRBJ2-2 and V is TRBV19; TRBD2 matches 9 bases. The junction had 8 bases not matched to a gene; V was cut back by 1 base and J by 11 bases. CDR1 is LNHDA, CDR2 SQIVND, per germline (reference sequence). This CDR3 region has 15 residues. Here the CDR3 DNA reads TGTGCCAGTAGTATAGCTAGCGGGGCCTACAATGAGCTGTTTTTT. Its translation is CASSIASGAYNELFF. The whole variable domain, remainder taken from reference TRBV19 and TRBJ2-2, is DGGITQSPKYLFRKEGQNVTLSCEQNLNHDAMYWYRQDPGQGLRLIYYSQIVNDFQKGDIAEGYSVSREKKESFPLTVTSAQKNPTAFYLCASSIASGAYNELFFGEGSRLTVL.

A remark on this clonotype: Germline is not matched at one junction end, which may reflect a read error. The chain uses TRBV4-1 and TRBJ2-5; 9 bases are shared with TRBD2. Looked up from germline, CDR1 is MGHRA and CDR2 is YSYEKL. CDR3 size: 17 residues. The CDR3 nucleotides are TGCGCCAGCAGCCAAGCTGGGGCGGGAGGGGAACAAGCGACCCAGTACTTC. The encoded protein is CASSQAGAGGEQATQYF.

About this clonotype: Likely a read error: the CDR3 ends without its conserved phenylalanine or tryptophan. The DNA is left out, because the CDR3 cannot be placed on it with certainty; the CDR3 is given as TCRdb lists it. This rearrangement joins TRBV7-2 to TRBJ1-2. The CDR3 spans 13 amino acids, including both terminal residues. The germline CDR1 and CDR2 sequences are SGHTA and FQGNSA. This CDR3 is CASSQGLAGGSTY.

The chain is built from TRBV7-8 and TRBJ1-2; the D is unclear. The CDR3 covers 15 residues. V was cut by 0 bases and J by 14 bases, with 22 bases left in between. The germline gives CDR1 SGHVS, CDR2 FQNEAQ. In DNA form, the CDR3 reads TGTGCCAGCAGCTTAGCGGCAGACCCTAATAGCAATCAGACCTTC. This codes for CASSLAADPNSNQTF.

As to this clonotype: An end of the junction differs from the germline gene, which may be a read error. The chain couples TRBV7-8 to TRBJ2-5; D is uncertain. The CDR3 runs 14 residues. Germline V gene lookup returns CDR1 SGHVS and CDR2 FQNEAQ. The CDR3 loop is CASSLAADPDSNQF. The CDR3 nucleotides read TGTGCCAGCAGCTTAGCGGCAGACCCTGATAGCAATCAGTTC.